One T cell receptor (beta chain) is described in this entry. Its cognate antigen is unknown. This sample is part of a study of beta chain features in type 1 diabetes. Study context: Patient and healthy donor groups were alike in age, gender and cell yields. Over 85,000,000 sorted cells were examined across all samples. General observations from the study: Here, the possible influence of HLA type (on TCRB rearrangement) remained unresolved. Patients with Type 1 diabetes showed moderately but significantly shorter TCRB CDR3s in all four CD4+ subsets.

Trimming took 5 bases from V and 3 from J, leaving 4 bases between them. Germline CDR1 reads SGHRS; CDR2 reads YFSETQ. The CDR3 sequence is 11 residues long. The investigators reverse transcribed all of the isolated RNA, so they sequenced expressed TCRB transcripts. Read counts averaged around 3.5 million for samples of naive, central memory and regulatory T cells. Profiled with immunoSEQ multiplex PCR; TCRdb holds only in-frame clones, not every one. The sample carries 600,000 or so clones, about 14% recorded once. The clonotype originates from a man aged 18 to 35 with type 1 diabetes. The rearrangement joins TRBV5-1 to TRBJ2-3, with D hard to call. The sample comprised naive CD4+ T cells from blood. CDR3 nucleotides: TGCGCCAGCAGGGGGACAGATACGCAGTATTTT. Protein sequence: CASRGTDTQYF.